The 23 T cell receptor beta chains below were found in one sample sequenced in a study of blood T cell repertoires in COVID-19. The data were produced by immunoSEQ multiplex PCR, yet TCRdb's version contains in-frame clones alone and is incomplete. The repertoire holds approximately 140,000 clones, with approximately 89% as singletons. Sequencing was done on a sample of peripheral blood. These receptor sequences come from a man aged 60 to 75 with active or convalescent COVID-19.

This sequence joins TRBV5-1 and TRBJ2-3, with D perhaps matching TRBD1 (5 bases). The germline CDR1 and CDR2 sequences are SGHRS and YFSETQ. V was pared by 0 bases and J by 0 bases, with 11 bases between. CDR3 length: 16 amino acids. The CDR3 loop is CASSLDAGPSTDTQYF. The CDR3 nucleotides are TGCGCCAGCAGCTTGGATGCAGGGCCAAGCACAGATACGCAGTATTTT.

This clone was seen only once. V is TRBV5-1 and J is TRBJ2-5, with 9 bases matching TRBD1. The length of the CDR3 is 13 residues. After removal of 4 bases from V and 5 bases from J, the junction contained 3 bases not matched to a gene. Germline assignment: CDR1 SGHRS and CDR2 YFSETQ. Here the CDR3 DNA reads TGCGCCAGCAGCACGGACAGGGGTGAGACCCAGTACTTC. It encodes CASSTDRGETQYF.

The rearrangement joins TRBV9 to TRBJ2-3, with TRBD1 as a possible D gene (6 bases). Deletions cut 0 bases from V and 2 bases from J, with 10 bases between. The germline V gene encodes CDR1 SGDLS and CDR2 YYNGEE. CDR3 length equals 15 residues. For the CDR3, the DNA is TGTGCCAGCAGCGTAGTTGGGGGCCTCACAGATACGCAGTATTTT. It specifies CASSVVGGLTDTQYF.

V is TRBV28 and J is TRBJ1-1, with D possibly being TRBD1 (6 bases). CDR1 and CDR2 from the germline V gene are MDHEN and SYDVKM. The CDR3 covers 15 residues. Trimming cost V 6 bases and J 4 bases, with 18 bases left between them. The CDR3: CASSLPRGRGTEAFF. The CDR3 DNA follows: TGTGCCAGCAGCTTACCGCGGGGGCGGGGCACTGAAGCTTTCTTT.

The V gene is TRBV27, the J gene TRBJ1-4; no clear D gene. Germline V gene data show CDR1 as MNHEY and CDR2 as SMNVEV (reference sequence). CDR3 length: 15 amino acids. Deletions cut 1 base from V and 8 bases from J, with 14 bases between. The CDR3 DNA is TGTGCCAGCAGTTTATGGTTCCAGGTTGGGGAAAAACTGTTTTTT. It is translated as CASSLWFQVGEKLFF.

The genes are TRBV6-5 and TRBJ2-2; maybe TRBD2 (6 bases). The CDR3 is made up of 14 amino acids. The germline gives CDR1 MNHEY, CDR2 SVGAGI. V lost 8 bases and J 5 bases, leaving 15 bases between the germline ends. The CDR3 bases are TGTGCCAGCCGGTTGAGGGGAGGTACCGGGGAGCTGTTTTTT. This translates into CASRLRGGTGELFF.

The chain uses TRBV28 and TRBJ2-3; D unclear. Per germline, CDR1 MDHEN and CDR2 SYDVKM. Trimming took off 2 bases at V and 3 bases at J, with 12 bases between the two ends. The CDR3 is made up of 15 amino acids. DNA for the CDR3: TGTGCCAGCAGTTTAAGCTCTACGGGTACAGATACGCAGTATTTT. This gives the protein CASSLSSTGTDTQYF.

The J gene is TRBJ2-7, the V gene TRBV9; D remains unclear. CDR1 SGDLS and CDR2 YYNGEE come from the germline V gene. V was cut by 1 base and J by 0 bases, with 11 bases left in between. This CDR3 has 15 residues. CDR3 residues: CASSVRSGFSYEQYF. The CDR3 bases are TGTGCCAGCAGCGTACGGAGTGGGTTCTCCTACGAGCAGTACTTC.

The genes are TRBV5-1 and TRBJ2-2; possibly TRBD1 for D (6 bases). Trimming shortened V by 1 base and J by 3 bases, and 13 bases separated the two germline ends. Germline lookup yields CDR1 SGHRS and CDR2 YFSETQ. This CDR3 has 16 amino acids. CDR3 DNA sequence: TGCGCCAGCAGCTTGACGACGACAGGTCACACCGGGGAGCTGTTTTTT. Its translation is CASSLTTTGHTGELFF.

This clone was seen just once. V is TRBV28 and J is TRBJ2-3; weak D call: TRBD2 (6 bases). V lost 6 bases and J lost 6, with 13 bases in between. This CDR3 contains 13 residues. Germline CDR1 and CDR2: MDHEN and SYDVKM. CDR3 bases: TGTGCCAGCAGCCGGGACTGGTCGGATACGCAGTATTTT. Translating it yields CASSRDWSDTQYF.

This chain joins TRBV19 and TRBJ2-7, with a possible D match to TRBD2 (6 bases). The CDR3 spans 14 residues. CDR1 and CDR2 from the germline V gene are LNHDA and SQIVND (reference sequence). The germline V and J ends were trimmed by 6 bases and 5 bases, with 17 bases remaining between them. The CDR3 here is CASRGKAGSNEQYF. The CDR3 nucleotides are TGTGCCAGTAGGGGAAAGGCGGGGTCCAACGAGCAGTACTTC.

The CDR3 nucleotides read TGTGCCAGCAGCGAAGCTGGGACAGGGCATGGAAAACTGTTTTTT. This encodes CASSEAGTGHGKLFF. The chain recombines TRBV4-2 with TRBJ1-4, with 9 bases identical to TRBD1. J was trimmed by 10 bases and V by 5 bases; bases with no gene match: 11. The CDR3 loop spans 15 amino acids. CDR1 LGHNA and CDR2 YNFKEQ come from the germline V gene.

This rearrangement joins TRBV7-3 to TRBJ2-2, with D maybe TRBD1 (5 bases). The CDR3 totals 15 residues. CDR1 and CDR2 from the germline V gene are SGHTA and FQGTGA. Between the trimmed V and J ends, which lost 3 bases and 0 bases, there was a span of 8 bases. DNA of the CDR3: TGTGCCAGCAGCTTCTTAGGGGCGAACACCGGGGAGCTGTTTTTT. As protein: CASSFLGANTGELFF.

The chain uses TRBV30 and TRBJ1-3; 8 bases match TRBD1. The V and J ends lost 3 bases and 8 bases, in that order; junction bases with no gene match: 12. The V gene's germline CDR1 is GTSNPN and CDR2 SVGIG (reference sequence). This CDR3 has 15 residues. The CDR3 loop is CAWSISAGGRHTIYF. CDR3 DNA: TGTGCCTGGAGCATCTCGGCAGGGGGCAGGCACACCATATATTTT.

The V gene is TRBV25-1, the J gene TRBJ2-5; 7 bases match TRBD1. Germline assignment: CDR1 MGHDK and CDR2 SYGVNS. With 6 bases clipped from V and 1 base from J, the junction kept 5 bases outside the gene matches. The CDR3 sequence is 14 residues long. CDR3 sequence: CASRETGLQETQYF. CDR3 DNA: TGTGCCAGCAGGGAGACAGGGCTCCAAGAGACCCAGTACTTC. Filled out from reference TRBV25-1 and TRBJ2-5, the complete variable domain reads EADIYQTPRYLVIGTGKKITLECSQTMGHDKMYWYQQDPGMELHLIHYSYGVNSTEKGDLSSESTVSRIRTEHFPLTLESARPSHTSQYLCASRETGLQETQYFGPGTRLLVL.

The J gene is TRBJ2-6, the V gene TRBV6-2 or TRBV6-3, with TRBD1 identical over 9 bases. After removal of 0 bases from V and 0 bases from J, the junction contained 3 bases not matched to a gene. Germline V gene data show CDR1 as MNHEY and CDR2 as SVGEGT. The CDR3 is 18 amino acids. Here the CDR3 DNA reads TGTGCCAGCAGTTACTCGGGACAGGGCCTCTCTGGGGCCAACGTCCTGACTTTC. The encoded protein is CASSYSGQGLSGANVLTF.

The CDR3 bases are TGTGCCAGCAGCGTAGAGACAGGTCGACTCTATGGCTACACCTTC. Amino acid sequence: CASSVETGRLYGYTF. The rearrangement links TRBV6-4 to TRBJ1-2; tentative D call: TRBD1 (6 bases). The CDR3 spans 15 residues. The V gene's germline CDR1 is MRHNA and CDR2 SNTAGT. V shed 6 bases and J shed 4 bases, with 18 bases lying between them.

V usage is TRBV12-3 or TRBV12-4 and J usage is TRBJ1-1; a weak D match, TRBD1 (5 bases). Trimming removed 7 bases from V and 7 bases from J, with 13 bases in between. The CDR3 is made up of 12 amino acids. This chain's CDR3 is CASTLGLIEAFF. DNA for the CDR3: TGTGCCAGCACCCTGGGACTAATTGAAGCTTTCTTT.

The V call is TRBV28, the J call TRBJ2-7, with 8 bases lining up with TRBD2. The J segment lost 0 bases and the V segment lost 3 bases, leaving 7 bases of the junction unmatched. In germline, CDR1 is MDHEN, CDR2 SYDVKM. There are 16 residues in the CDR3. CDR3 sequence: CASSFALAALSYEQYF. The CDR3 DNA is TGTGCCAGCAGTTTCGCACTAGCGGCCCTCTCCTACGAGCAGTACTTC.

Only one count was recorded for this clone. The rearrangement uses TRBV9 and TRBJ2-1; the match to TRBD2 covers 9 bases. V gave up 4 bases and J gave up 1 base; unmatched junction bases: 3. This CDR3 is 15 amino acids long. Germline CDR1 is SGDLS and CDR2 is YYNGEE. CDR3 amino acids: CASSSTSGSYNEQFF. The CDR3 nucleotides read TGTGCCAGCAGCTCTACTAGCGGGTCCTACAATGAGCAGTTCTTC.

The chain recombines TRBV29-1 with TRBJ1-2; D gene unclear. The CDR3 extends over 9 amino acids. Trimming left V 6 bases short and J 6 bases short, with 5 bases between. Per germline, CDR1 SQVTM and CDR2 ANQGSEA. The CDR3 DNA follows: TGCAGCGTGGGAGATGGCTACACCTTC. Its protein is CSVGDGYTF.

The rearrangement uses TRBV1 and TRBJ2-7; the DNA was not compared with TRBD1, the D call given in the table. TRBV1 is deemed a pseudogene. The CDR3 length is 13 residues. This CDR3 is CTSSQVVGPEQYF. The CDR3 coding sequence is TGCACCAGCAGCCAAGTGGTTGGGCCCGAGCAGTACTTC.

This clone came up once. As DNA, the CDR3 is TGTGCCAGCAGCCCGACTAGGACGGGTATAAGCTCCTACAATGAGCAGTTCTTC. It specifies CASSPTRTGISSYNEQFF. V gene TRBV9 combines with J gene TRBJ2-1; D possibly corresponds to TRBD2 (6 bases). Germline V gene lookup returns CDR1 SGDLS and CDR2 YYNGEE. The CDR3 is 18 residues long. V was trimmed by 4 bases and J by 0 bases, leaving 20 bases between them.